Following are 15 T cell receptor beta chains from one sample sequenced in a study of cytotoxic CD8 clonotypes in ibrutinib-treated CLL. TCRdb keeps only in-frame clones here, not all; method: immunoSEQ multiplex PCR. Among over 110,000 clones listed, approximately 90% were seen once. Sample: PBMCs, taken after 12 months of ibrutinib treatment. The receptors were gathered from a human donor with chronic lymphocytic leukemia.

The chain is built from TRBV27 and TRBJ1-2; D is ambiguous. V dropped 5 bases and J dropped 7 bases, with 17 bases sitting between them. Germline CDR1 is MNHEY and CDR2 is SMNVEV (reference sequence). This CDR3 has 14 residues. CDR3 coding DNA: TGTGCCAGCAGTCCCCCCGGGCCGCTAGTTGGCTACACCTTC. This translates into CASSPPGPLVGYTF.

This clone appeared a single time. V is TRBV5-8 and J is TRBJ1-4, with TRBD1 as a possible D gene (5 bases). The CDR3 sequence is 16 residues long. V lost 0 bases to trimming and J lost 4 bases, with 13 bases between them. The V gene's germline CDR1 is SGHTS and CDR2 YDEGEE. The chain's CDR3 is CASSLGQGNLNEKLFF. The CDR3 nucleotides are TGTGCCAGCAGCTTGGGGCAGGGAAATCTTAATGAAAAACTGTTTTTT.

The CDR3 sequence is CASSPVSSVTYEQYF. The DNA for the CDR3 is TGTGCCAGCAGCCCCGTTTCCTCTGTTACCTACGAGCAGTACTTC. The genes are TRBV7-6 and TRBJ2-7; D call uncertain. V was trimmed by 5 bases and J by 2 bases, leaving 16 bases between them. This CDR3 contains 15 residues. Germline assignment: CDR1 SGHVS and CDR2 FNYEAQ.

The chain employs TRBV7-9 and TRBJ1-5, with a tentative D call TRBD1 (5 bases). CDR1 SEHNR and CDR2 FQNEAQ come from the germline V gene (reference sequence). Trimming removed 3 bases from V and 4 bases from J, with 7 bases in between. There are 13 residues in the CDR3. The DNA of the CDR3 is TGTGCCAGCAGCTTTGGGGGGAATCAGCCCCAGCATTTT. Protein product: CASSFGGNQPQHF.

This clone occurred once. The chain uses TRBV29-1 and TRBJ2-3; 10 bases match TRBD2. Germline CDR1 reads SQVTM; CDR2 reads ANQGSEA. Germline trimming cut 4 bases from V and 6 bases from J; bases unmatched to any gene: 4. This CDR3 has 13 amino acids. CDR3 sequence reads: CSVGSSGRDTQYF. The CDR3 DNA reads as TGCAGCGTTGGAAGTAGCGGGAGGGATACGCAGTATTTT.

J is TRBJ2-7 and V is TRBV29-1, with 9 bases lining up with TRBD2. The CDR3 extends over 15 amino acids. Per germline, CDR1 SQVTM and CDR2 ANQGSEA. Losses at the gene ends were 1 base for V and 4 bases for J; bases not matched to a gene: 8. CDR3 region: CSVEGLAGGDYEQYF. In DNA, the CDR3 is TGCAGCGTTGAAGGTCTTGCGGGAGGGGATTACGAGCAGTACTTC.

The chain joins TRBV5-1 to TRBJ2-5; D gene unclear. The V end lost 4 bases, the J end lost 5 bases, and 15 bases lay between the germline ends. Per germline, CDR1 SGHRS and CDR2 YFSETQ. CDR3 size: 14 residues. This CDR3 reads CASSVAQPGETQYF. CDR3 in DNA: TGCGCCAGCAGCGTCGCGCAGCCCGGGGAGACCCAGTACTTC.

J is TRBJ2-3 and V is TRBV7-2; the match to TRBD1 covers 9 bases. The CDR3 is 16 residues long. CDR1 and CDR2 from the germline V gene are SGHTA and FQGNSA. Trimming at V came to 4 bases and at J to 2 bases, leaving 7 bases not matched to a gene. As DNA, the CDR3 is TGTGCCAGCAGCTCTCCCCGACAGGGGGTCACAGATACGCAGTATTTT. As protein: CASSSPRQGVTDTQYF.

The chain recombines TRBV29-1 with TRBJ2-5; D call uncertain. The length of the CDR3 is 12 residues. V shed 3 bases and J shed 3 bases, with 8 bases lying between them. CDR1 is SQVTM, CDR2 ANQGSEA, per germline. CDR3 nucleotides: TGCAGCGTTGACATCTCTGAAGAGACCCAGTACTTC. Translation gives CSVDISEETQYF. The full variable domain, completed using reference TRBV29-1 and TRBJ2-5, is SAVISQKPSRDICQRGTSLTIQCQVDSQVTMMFWYRQQPGQSLTLIATANQGSEATYESGFVIDKFPISRPNLTFSTLTVSNMSPEDSSIYLCSVDISEETQYFGPGTRLLVL.

This rearrangement joins TRBV10-3 to TRBJ2-7; 8 nucleotides match TRBD2. The CDR3 has 16 residues. CDR1 ENHRY and CDR2 SYGVKD come from the germline V gene. V shed 8 bases and J 4 bases; nucleotides not matched to a gene: 16. CDR3: CAIRPGGQGLMYEQYF. CDR3 nucleotide sequence: TGTGCCATCCGTCCGGGGGGGCAGGGTCTTATGTACGAGCAGTACTTC.

This sequence joins TRBV10-3 and TRBJ2-1; D is unresolved. CDR1 ENHRY and CDR2 SYGVKD come from the germline V gene. The CDR3 is made up of 14 amino acids. Trimming pared 4 bases from V and 5 bases from J, leaving 12 bases between. The CDR3 region is CAISVTGEDNEQFF. DNA for the CDR3: TGTGCCATCAGTGTGACTGGAGAGGACAATGAGCAGTTCTTC.

The V call is TRBV7-8, the J call TRBJ2-1; TRBD2 matches 14 bases. Germline CDR1 SGHVS, CDR2 FQNEAQ. V was pared by 5 bases and J by 1 base, with 13 bases of the junction left unmatched. The CDR3 spans 20 residues. The CDR3 nucleotides are TGTGCCAGCAGCAGCGACCCGGGACTAGCGGGAGAATTGTCCTACAATGAGCAGTTCTTC. Encoded protein: CASSSDPGLAGELSYNEQFF. Complete variable domain (other parts from reference TRBV7-8 and TRBJ2-1): GAGVSQSPRYKVAKRGQDVALRCDPISGHVSLFWYQQALGQGPEFLTYFQNEAQLDKSGLPSDRFFAERPEGSVSTLKIQRTQQEDSAVYLCASSSDPGLAGELSYNEQFFGPGTRLTVL.

This clone occurred once. V is TRBV27 and J is TRBJ1-2, with TRBD1 matching over 10 bases. The V and J ends lost 2 bases and 2 bases, in that order; junction bases with no gene match: 2. This CDR3 comprises 15 residues. The germline gives CDR1 MNHEY, CDR2 SMNVEV (reference sequence). The CDR3 DNA reads as TGTGCCAGCAGTTTAGGGGGACAGGGGAACTATGGCTACACCTTC. This codes for CASSLGGQGNYGYTF.

The CDR3 nucleotides read TGTGCCAGCAGTTTGGGGCAGGAAGGGGAGCAGTACTTC. This translates into CASSLGQEGEQYF. This chain links TRBV28 with TRBJ2-7; D may be TRBD1 (5 bases). The CDR3 spans 13 residues. Trimming took off 3 bases at V and 7 bases at J, with 13 bases between the two ends. Germline V gene data show CDR1 as MDHEN and CDR2 as SYDVKM.

The rearrangement joins TRBV6-1 to TRBJ2-1; no definite D call. Germline lookup yields CDR1 MNHNS and CDR2 SASEGT. The CDR3 covers 14 residues. Between the trimmed V and J ends, which lost 4 bases and 0 bases, there was a span of 7 bases. For the CDR3, the DNA is TGTGCCAGCAGTGTACCGGGCTCCTACAATGAGCAGTTCTTC. It translates to CASSVPGSYNEQFF.